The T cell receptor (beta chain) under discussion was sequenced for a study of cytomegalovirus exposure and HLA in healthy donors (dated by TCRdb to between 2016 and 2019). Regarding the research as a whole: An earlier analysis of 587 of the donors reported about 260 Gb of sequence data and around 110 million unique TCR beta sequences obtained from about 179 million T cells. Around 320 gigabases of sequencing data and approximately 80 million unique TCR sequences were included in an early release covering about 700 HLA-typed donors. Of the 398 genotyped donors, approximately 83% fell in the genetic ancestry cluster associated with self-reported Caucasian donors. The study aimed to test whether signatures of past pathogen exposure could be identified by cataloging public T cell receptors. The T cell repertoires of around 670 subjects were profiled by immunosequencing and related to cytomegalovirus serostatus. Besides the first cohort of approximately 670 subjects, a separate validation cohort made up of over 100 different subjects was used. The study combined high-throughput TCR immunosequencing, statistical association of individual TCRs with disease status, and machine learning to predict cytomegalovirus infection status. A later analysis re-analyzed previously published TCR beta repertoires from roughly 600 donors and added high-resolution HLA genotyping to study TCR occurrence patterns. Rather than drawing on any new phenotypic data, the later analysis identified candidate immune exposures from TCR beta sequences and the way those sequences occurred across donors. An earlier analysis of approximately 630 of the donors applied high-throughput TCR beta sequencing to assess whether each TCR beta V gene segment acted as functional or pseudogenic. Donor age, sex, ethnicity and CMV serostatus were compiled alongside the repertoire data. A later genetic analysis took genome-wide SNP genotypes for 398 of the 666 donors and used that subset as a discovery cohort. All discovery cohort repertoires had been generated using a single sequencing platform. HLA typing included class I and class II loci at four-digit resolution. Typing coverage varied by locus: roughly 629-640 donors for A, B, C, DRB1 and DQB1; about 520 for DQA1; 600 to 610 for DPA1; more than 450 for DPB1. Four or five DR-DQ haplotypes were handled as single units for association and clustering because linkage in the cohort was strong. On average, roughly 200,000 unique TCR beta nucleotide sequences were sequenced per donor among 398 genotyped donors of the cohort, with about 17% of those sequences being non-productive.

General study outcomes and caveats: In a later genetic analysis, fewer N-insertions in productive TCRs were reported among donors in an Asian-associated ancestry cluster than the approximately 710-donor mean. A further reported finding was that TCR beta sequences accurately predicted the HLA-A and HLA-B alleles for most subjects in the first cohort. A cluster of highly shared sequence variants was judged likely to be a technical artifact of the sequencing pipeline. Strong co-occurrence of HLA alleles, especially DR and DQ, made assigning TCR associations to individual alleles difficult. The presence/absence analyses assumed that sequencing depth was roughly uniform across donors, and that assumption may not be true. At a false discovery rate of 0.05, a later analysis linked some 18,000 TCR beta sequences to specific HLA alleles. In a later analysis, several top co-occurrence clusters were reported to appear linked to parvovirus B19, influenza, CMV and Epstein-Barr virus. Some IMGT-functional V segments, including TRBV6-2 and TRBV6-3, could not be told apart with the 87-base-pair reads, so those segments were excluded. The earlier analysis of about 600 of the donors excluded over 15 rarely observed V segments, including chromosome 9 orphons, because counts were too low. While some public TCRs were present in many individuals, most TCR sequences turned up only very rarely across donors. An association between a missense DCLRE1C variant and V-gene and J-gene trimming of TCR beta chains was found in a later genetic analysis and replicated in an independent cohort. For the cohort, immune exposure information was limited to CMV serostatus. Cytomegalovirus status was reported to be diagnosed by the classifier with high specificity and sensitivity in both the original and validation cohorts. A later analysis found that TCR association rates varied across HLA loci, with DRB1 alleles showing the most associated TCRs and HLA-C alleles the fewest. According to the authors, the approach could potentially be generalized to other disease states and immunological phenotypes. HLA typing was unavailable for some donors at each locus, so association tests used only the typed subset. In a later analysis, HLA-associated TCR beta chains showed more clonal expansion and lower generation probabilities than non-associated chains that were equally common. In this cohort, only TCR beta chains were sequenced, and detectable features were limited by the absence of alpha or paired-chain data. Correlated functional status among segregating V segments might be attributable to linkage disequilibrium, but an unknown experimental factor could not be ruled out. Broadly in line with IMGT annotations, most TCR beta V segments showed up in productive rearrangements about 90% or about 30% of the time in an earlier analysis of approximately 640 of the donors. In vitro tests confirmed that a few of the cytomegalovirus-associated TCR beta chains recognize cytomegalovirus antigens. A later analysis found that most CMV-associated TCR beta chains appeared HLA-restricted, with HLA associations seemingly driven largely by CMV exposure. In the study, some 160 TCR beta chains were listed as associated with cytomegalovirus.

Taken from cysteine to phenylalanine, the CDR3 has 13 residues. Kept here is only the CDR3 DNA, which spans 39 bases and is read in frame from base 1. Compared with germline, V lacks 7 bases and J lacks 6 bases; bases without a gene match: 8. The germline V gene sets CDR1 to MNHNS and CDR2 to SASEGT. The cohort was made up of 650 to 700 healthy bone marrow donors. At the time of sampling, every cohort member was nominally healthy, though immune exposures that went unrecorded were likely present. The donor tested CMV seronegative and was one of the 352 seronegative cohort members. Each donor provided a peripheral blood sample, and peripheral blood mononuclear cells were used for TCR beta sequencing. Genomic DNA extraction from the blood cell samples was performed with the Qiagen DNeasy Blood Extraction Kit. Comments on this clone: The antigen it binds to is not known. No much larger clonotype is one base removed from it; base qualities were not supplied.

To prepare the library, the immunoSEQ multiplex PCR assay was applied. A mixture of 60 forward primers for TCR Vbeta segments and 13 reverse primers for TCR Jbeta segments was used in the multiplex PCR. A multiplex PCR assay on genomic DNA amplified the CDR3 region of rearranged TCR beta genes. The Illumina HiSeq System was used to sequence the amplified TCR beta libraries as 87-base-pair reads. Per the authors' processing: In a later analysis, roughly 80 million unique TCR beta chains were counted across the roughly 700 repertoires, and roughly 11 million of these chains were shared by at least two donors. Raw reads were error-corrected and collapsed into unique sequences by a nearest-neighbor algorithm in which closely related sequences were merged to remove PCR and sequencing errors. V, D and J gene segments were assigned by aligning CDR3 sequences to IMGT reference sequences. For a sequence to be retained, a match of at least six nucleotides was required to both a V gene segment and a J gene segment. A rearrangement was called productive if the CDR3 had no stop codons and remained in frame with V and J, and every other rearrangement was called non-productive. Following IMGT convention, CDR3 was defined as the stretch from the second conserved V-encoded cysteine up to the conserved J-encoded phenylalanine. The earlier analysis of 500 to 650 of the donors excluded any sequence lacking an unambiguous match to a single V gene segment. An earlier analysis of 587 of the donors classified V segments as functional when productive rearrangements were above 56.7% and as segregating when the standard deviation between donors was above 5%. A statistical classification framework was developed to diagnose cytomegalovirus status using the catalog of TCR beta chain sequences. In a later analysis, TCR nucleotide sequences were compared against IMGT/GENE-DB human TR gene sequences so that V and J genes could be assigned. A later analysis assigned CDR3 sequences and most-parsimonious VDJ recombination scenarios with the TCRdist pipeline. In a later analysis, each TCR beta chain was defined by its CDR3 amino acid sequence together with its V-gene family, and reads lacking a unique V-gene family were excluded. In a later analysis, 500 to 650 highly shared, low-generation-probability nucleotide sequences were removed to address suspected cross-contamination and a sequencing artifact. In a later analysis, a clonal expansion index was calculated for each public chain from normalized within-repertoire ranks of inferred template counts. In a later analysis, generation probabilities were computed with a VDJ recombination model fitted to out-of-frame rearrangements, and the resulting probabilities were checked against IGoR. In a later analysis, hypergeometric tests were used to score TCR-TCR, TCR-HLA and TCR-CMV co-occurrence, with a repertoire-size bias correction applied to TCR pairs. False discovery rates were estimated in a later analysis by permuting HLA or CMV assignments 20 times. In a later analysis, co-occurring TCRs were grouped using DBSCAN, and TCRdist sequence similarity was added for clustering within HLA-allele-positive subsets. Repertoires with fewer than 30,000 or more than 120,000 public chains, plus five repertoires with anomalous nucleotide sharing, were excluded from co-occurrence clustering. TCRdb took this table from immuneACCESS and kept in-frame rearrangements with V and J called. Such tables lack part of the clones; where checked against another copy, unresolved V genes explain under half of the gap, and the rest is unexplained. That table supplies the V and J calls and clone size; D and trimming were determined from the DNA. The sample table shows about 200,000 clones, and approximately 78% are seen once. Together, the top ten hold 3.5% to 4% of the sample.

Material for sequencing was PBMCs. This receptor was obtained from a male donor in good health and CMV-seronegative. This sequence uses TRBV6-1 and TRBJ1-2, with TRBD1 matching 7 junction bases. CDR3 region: CASKTPGGNGYTF. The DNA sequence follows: TGTGCCAGCAAAACCCCAGGGGGTAATGGCTACACCTTC.